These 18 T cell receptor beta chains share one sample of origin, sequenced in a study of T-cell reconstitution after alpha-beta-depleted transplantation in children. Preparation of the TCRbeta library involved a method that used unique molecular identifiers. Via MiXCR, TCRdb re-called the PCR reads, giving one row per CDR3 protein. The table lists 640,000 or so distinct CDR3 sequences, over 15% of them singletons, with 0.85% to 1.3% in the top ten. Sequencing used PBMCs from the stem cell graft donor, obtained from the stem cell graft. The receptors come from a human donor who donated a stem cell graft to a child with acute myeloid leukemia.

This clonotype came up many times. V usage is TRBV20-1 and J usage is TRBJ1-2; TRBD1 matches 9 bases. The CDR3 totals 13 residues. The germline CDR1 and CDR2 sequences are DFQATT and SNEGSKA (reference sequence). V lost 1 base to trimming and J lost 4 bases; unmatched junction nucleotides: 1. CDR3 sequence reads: CSARGQGGYGYTF. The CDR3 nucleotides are TGCAGTGCTAGAGGACAGGGGGGCTATGGCTACACCTTC.

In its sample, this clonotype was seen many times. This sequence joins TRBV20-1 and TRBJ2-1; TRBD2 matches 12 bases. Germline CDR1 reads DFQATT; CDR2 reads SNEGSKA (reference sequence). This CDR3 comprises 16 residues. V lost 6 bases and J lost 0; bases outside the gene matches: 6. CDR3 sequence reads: CSAPSGGAFSYNEQFF. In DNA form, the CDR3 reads TGCAGTGCGCCTAGCGGGGGGGCTTTCTCCTACAATGAGCAGTTCTTC.

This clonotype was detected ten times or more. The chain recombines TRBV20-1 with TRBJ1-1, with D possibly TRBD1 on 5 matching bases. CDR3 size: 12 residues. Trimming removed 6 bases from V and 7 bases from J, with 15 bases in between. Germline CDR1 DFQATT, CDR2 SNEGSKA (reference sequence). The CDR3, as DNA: TGCAGTGCAGGGGTCCGGGACGTTGAAGCTTTCTTT. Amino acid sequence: CSAGVRDVEAFF.

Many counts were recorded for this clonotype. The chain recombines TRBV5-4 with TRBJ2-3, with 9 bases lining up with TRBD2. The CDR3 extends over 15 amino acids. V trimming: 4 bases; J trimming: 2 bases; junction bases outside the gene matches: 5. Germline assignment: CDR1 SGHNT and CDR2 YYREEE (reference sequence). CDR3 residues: CASSGGLAVTDTQYF. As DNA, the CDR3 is TGTGCCAGCAGCGGGGGACTAGCAGTCACAGATACGCAGTATTTT.

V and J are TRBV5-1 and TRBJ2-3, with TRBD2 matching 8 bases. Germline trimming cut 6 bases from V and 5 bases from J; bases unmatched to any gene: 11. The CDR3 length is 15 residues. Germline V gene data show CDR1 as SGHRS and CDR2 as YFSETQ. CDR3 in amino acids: CASTPWAGGRDTQYF. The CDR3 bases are TGCGCCAGCACCCCCTGGGCGGGGGGCAGAGATACGCAGTATTTT.

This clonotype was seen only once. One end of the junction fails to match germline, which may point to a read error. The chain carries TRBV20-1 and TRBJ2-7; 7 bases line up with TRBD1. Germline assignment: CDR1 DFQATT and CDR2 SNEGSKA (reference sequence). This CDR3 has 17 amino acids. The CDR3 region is CSARGIDRVDRSYELYF. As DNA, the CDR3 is TGCAGTGCTAGAGGCATCGACAGGGTGGACCGCTCCTACGAGCTGTACTTC.

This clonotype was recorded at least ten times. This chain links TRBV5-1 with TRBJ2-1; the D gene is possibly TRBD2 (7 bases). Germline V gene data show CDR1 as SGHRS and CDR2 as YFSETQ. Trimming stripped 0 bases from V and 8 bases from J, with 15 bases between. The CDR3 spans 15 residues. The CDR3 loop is CASSLGGGGLDEQFF. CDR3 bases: TGCGCCAGCAGCTTGGGGGGGGGCGGCTTGGATGAGCAGTTCTTC.

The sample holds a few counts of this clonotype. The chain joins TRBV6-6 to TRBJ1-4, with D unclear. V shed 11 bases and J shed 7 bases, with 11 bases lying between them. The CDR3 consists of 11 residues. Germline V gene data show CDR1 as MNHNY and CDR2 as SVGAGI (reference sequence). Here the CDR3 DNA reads TGTGCCGCCTTAGGGCCTGAAAAACTGTTTTTT. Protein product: CAALGPEKLFF.

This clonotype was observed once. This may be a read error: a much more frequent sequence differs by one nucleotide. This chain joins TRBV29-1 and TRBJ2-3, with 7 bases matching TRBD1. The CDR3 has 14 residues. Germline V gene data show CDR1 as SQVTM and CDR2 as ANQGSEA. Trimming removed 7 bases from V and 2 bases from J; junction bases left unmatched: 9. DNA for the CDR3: TGCAGCGGGGGACAGTGCGACTACACAGATACGCAGTATTTT. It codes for CSGGQCDYTDTQYF.

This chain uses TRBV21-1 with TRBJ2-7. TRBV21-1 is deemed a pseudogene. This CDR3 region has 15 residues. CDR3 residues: CASSRLRTGVYEQYF. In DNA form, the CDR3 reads TGTGCCAGCAGCCGATTGCGGACAGGAGTCTACGAGCAGTACTTC.

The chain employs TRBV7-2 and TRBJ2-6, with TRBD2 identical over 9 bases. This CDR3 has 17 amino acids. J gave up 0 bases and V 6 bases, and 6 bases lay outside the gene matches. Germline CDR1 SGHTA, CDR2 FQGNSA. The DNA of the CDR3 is TGTGCCAGCAGTCTAGCGGGATCCAGCTCTGGGGCCAACGTCCTGACTTTC. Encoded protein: CASSLAGSSSGANVLTF.

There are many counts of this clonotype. The CDR3 sequence: CASSRDTTGGYTF. The DNA for the CDR3 is TGTGCCAGCAGCCGGGACACCACGGGGGGCTACACCTTC. This rearrangement joins TRBV6-6 to TRBJ1-2; D might be TRBD1 (6 bases). The CDR3 sequence is 13 residues long. Germline V gives CDR1 MNHNY, CDR2 SVGAGI (reference sequence). Trimming cost V 6 bases and J 8 bases, with 16 bases left between them.

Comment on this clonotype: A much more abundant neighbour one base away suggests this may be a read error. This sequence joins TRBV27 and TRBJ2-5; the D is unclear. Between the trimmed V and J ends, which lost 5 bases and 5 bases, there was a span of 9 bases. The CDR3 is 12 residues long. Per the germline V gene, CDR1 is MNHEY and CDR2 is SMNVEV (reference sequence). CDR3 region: CASSHEGETQYF. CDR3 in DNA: TGTGCCAGCAGTCACGAAGGGGAGACCCAGTACTTC.

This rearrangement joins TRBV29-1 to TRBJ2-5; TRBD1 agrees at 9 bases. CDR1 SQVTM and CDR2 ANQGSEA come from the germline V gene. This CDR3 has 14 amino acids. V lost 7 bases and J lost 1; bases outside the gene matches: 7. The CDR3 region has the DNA TGCAGCGCCAAGCCGGGACAGGGCCAAGAGACCCAGTACTTC. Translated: CSAKPGQGQETQYF.

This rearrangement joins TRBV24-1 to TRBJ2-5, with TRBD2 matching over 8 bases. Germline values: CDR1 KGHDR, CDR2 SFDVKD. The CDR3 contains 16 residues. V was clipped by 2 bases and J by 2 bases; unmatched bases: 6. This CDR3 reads CATSDSIAGYQETQYF. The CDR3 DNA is TGTGCCACCAGTGATTCGATAGCGGGGTATCAAGAGACCCAGTACTTC.

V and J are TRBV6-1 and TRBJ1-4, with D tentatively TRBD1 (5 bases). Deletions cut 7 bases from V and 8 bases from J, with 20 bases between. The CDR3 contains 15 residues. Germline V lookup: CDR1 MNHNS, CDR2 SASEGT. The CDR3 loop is CASTLRDSGREKLFF. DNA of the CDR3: TGTGCCAGCACCCTTAGAGACAGTGGGAGGGAAAAACTGTTTTTT.

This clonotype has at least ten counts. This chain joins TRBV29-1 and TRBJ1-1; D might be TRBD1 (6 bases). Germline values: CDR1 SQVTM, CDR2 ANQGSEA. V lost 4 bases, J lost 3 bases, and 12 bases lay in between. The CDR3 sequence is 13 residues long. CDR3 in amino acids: CSVVGGEHTEAFF. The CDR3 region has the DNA TGCAGCGTTGTAGGGGGGGAACACACTGAAGCTTTCTTT. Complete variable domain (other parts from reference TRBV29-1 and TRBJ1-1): SAVISQKPSRDICQRGTSLTIQCQVDSQVTMMFWYRQQPGQSLTLIATANQGSEATYESGFVIDKFPISRPNLTFSTLTVSNMSPEDSSIYLCSVVGGEHTEAFFGQGTRLTVV.

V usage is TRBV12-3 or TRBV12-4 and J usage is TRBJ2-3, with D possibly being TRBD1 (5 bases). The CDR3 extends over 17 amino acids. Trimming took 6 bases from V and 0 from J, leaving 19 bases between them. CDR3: CASSLNQGLRSTDTQYF. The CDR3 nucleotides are TGTGCCAGCAGCCTTAACCAGGGCCTACGGAGCACAGATACGCAGTATTTT.